The 10 T cell receptor beta chains presented below share a single source sample, sequenced in a study of blood T cell repertoires in COVID-19. TCRdb's copy holds only in-frame clones and misses some; the assay was immunoSEQ multiplex PCR. The data show 200,000 or so clones, about 90% seen once. Sequenced sample: peripheral blood. These receptors all stem from a man aged 30 to 45 with COVID-19, enrolled during active disease.

This sequence joins TRBV5-4 and TRBJ2-2, with a weak D call TRBD2 (7 bases). CDR3 length equals 15 residues. In germline, CDR1 is SGHNT, CDR2 YYREEE (reference sequence). Trimming stripped 2 bases from V and 5 bases from J, with 13 bases between. In DNA, the CDR3 is TGTGCCAGCAGCTTCTATGGGGGGGCGACCGGGGAGCTGTTTTTT. Translated: CASSFYGGATGELFF.

The chain carries TRBV28 and TRBJ2-3, with 7 bases aligning to TRBD2. This CDR3 has 15 amino acids. Per the germline V gene, CDR1 is MDHEN and CDR2 is SYDVKM. V was clipped by 2 bases and J by 4 bases; unmatched bases: 6. The chain's CDR3 is CASSLTGRGADTQYF. The DNA of the CDR3 is TGTGCCAGCAGTTTAACTGGGAGGGGCGCAGATACGCAGTATTTT.

This clone was detected once. J is TRBJ1-1 and V is TRBV5-6, with 8 bases identical to TRBD1. CDR1 SGHDT and CDR2 YYEEEE come from the germline V gene. The CDR3 is 16 residues long. The J segment lost 5 bases and the V segment lost 6 bases, leaving 15 bases of the junction unmatched. CDR3 region: CASTPLDRVGETEAFF. CDR3 sequence (DNA): TGTGCCAGCACTCCTTTGGACAGGGTCGGTGAAACTGAAGCTTTCTTT.

J is TRBJ2-3 and V is TRBV19; 10 bases fit TRBD2. Germline CDR1 and CDR2: LNHDA and SQIVND (reference sequence). There are 17 residues in the CDR3. V dropped 3 bases and J dropped 0; count of bases not matched to a gene: 6. This chain's CDR3 is CASSMGLATTSTDTQYF. The DNA of the CDR3 is TGTGCCAGTAGTATGGGACTAGCGACTACTAGCACAGATACGCAGTATTTT.

CDR3 in DNA: TGTGCCAGCAGTTACACAGGACAGGGCGAGCAGTACTTC. It is translated as CASSYTGQGEQYF. The gene calls are TRBV6-2 or TRBV6-3 and TRBJ2-7, with 8 bases lining up with TRBD1. CDR1 is MNHEY and CDR2 is SVGEGT in the germline V gene. The J segment lost 6 bases and the V segment lost 2 bases, leaving 3 bases of the junction unmatched. The CDR3 contains 13 residues.

V usage is TRBV6-5 and J usage is TRBJ1-1, with D perhaps matching TRBD1 (6 bases). The CDR3 runs 14 residues. Germline V CDR1 and CDR2: MNHEY, SVGAGI. V shed 5 bases and J shed 1 base, with 11 bases lying between them. CDR3 DNA: TGTGCCAGCAGTCCCGGGACACAGAACACTGAAGCTTTCTTT. This gives the protein CASSPGTQNTEAFF.

The chain employs TRBV7-3 and TRBJ1-1, with a possible D match to TRBD1 (6 bases). Germline CDR1 and CDR2: SGHTA and FQGTGA. CDR3 length: 15 residues. Trimming left V 2 bases short and J 1 base short, with 11 bases between. In nucleotides, the CDR3 is TGTGCCAGCAGCTTATTGGGGGCGGGGAACACTGAAGCTTTCTTT. This translates into CASSLLGAGNTEAFF.

This clone was recorded once. The rearrangement uses TRBV2 and TRBJ1-2; TRBD1 aligns across 11 bases. Germline values: CDR1 SNHLY, CDR2 FYNNEI. Unmatched junction bases numbered 7, after V lost 5 bases and J lost 5 bases. The CDR3 consists of 15 residues. The CDR3 protein is CASSRTGGGGYGYTF. The CDR3 nucleotides read TGTGCCAGCAGTAGGACAGGGGGCGGAGGTTATGGCTACACCTTC.

This chain joins TRBV6-5 and TRBJ2-3, with D perhaps TRBD2 (5 bases). This CDR3 is built from 13 residues. V was trimmed by 6 bases and J by 6 bases, leaving 13 bases between them. CDR1 and CDR2 (germline): MNHEY, SVGAGI. CDR3 in DNA: TGTGCCAGCAGACTCCCCCGAGGGGATACGCAGTATTTT. It specifies CASRLPRGDTQYF.

The chain couples TRBV19 to TRBJ2-7, with 7 bases fitting TRBD1. The CDR3 loop spans 14 amino acids. CDR1 and CDR2 from the germline V gene are LNHDA and SQIVND (reference sequence). After removal of 0 bases from V and 1 base from J, the junction contained 0 bases not matched to a gene. CDR3 in DNA: TGTGCCAGTAGTATAGACAGGGGGTCCTACGAGCAGTACTTC. Its protein product is CASSIDRGSYEQYF.